This TCR beta chain was obtained from a study of shared clonotypes between healthy human individuals. Some clones are missing from TCRdb's copy, which holds only in-frame ones; the method was immunoSEQ multiplex PCR. This sample has about 1 million clones, with roughly 80% found just once. V lost 3 bases, J lost 1 base, and 4 bases lay in between. Germline V gene lookup returns CDR1 LNHNV and CDR2 YYDKDF (reference sequence). The CDR3 contains 13 residues. This clone turned up a few times. The antigen is not known. Study-wide results and caveats: What naive subsets generally showed was a larger estimated richness than memory subsets showed.

This clonotype was sampled from a man younger than 35 in good health. The specimen sequenced was memory CD4+ T cells sorted from blood. Stated subset: CD45RA-negative fraction. This chain joins TRBV15 and TRBJ1-5; D ambiguous. As DNA, the CDR3 is TGTGCCACCAGCAGGGGAAGCAATCAGCCCCAGCATTTT. Amino acids: CATSRGSNQPQHF.